Following are 6 T cell receptor beta chains from one sample sequenced in a study of blood T cell repertoires in COVID-19. TCRdb's table, derived via immunoSEQ multiplex PCR, lists solely in-frame clones and lacks some. The table shows approximately 170,000 clones, with approximately 89% occurring only once. The sequencing sample was made of peripheral blood. Every receptor here comes from a man aged 65 to 79 with acute or convalescent COVID-19.

The chain is built from TRBV6-5 and TRBJ2-1; 9 nucleotides agree with TRBD1. Trimming at V came to 0 bases and at J to 16 bases, leaving 4 bases not matched to a gene. The CDR3 extends over 12 amino acids. The germline V gene has CDR1 MNHEY and CDR2 SVGAGI. CDR3 region: CASSYSGTGKFF. The CDR3 bases are TGTGCCAGCAGTTACTCGGGGACAGGGAAATTCTTC.

The rearrangement links TRBV2 to TRBJ2-7; TRBD1 agrees at 11 bases. CDR1 is SNHLY and CDR2 is FYNNEI in the germline V gene. With 7 bases clipped from V and 5 bases from J, the junction kept 7 bases outside the gene matches. This CDR3 comprises 14 residues. CDR3 DNA: TGTGCCAGCAACCCCGGGACAGGGGGGCACGAGCAGTACTTC. This translates into CASNPGTGGHEQYF.

V and J are TRBV7-2 and TRBJ2-3; no clear D. CDR3 length equals 14 residues. Trimming shortened V by 1 base and J by 7 bases, and 12 bases separated the two germline ends. Looked up from germline, CDR1 is SGHTA and CDR2 is FQGNSA. CDR3 protein: CASSLGQREYTQYF. The CDR3 nucleotides are TGTGCCAGCAGCTTAGGTCAGCGTGAATATACGCAGTATTTT.

This chain connects TRBV7-2 to TRBJ2-3, with TRBD1 matching over 8 bases. V lost 4 bases to trimming and J lost 4 bases; unmatched junction nucleotides: 4. The CDR3 length is 14 residues. The germline gives CDR1 SGHTA, CDR2 FQGNSA. CDR3 nucleotide sequence: TGTGCCAGCAGCTCGGACAGGGTGGCAGATACGCAGTATTTT. Residues: CASSSDRVADTQYF.

Concerning this clone: Other DNA sequences in the sample encode the same CDR3. The chain joins TRBV5-1 to TRBJ1-1; the D gene is possibly TRBD1 (5 bases). The V end lost 2 bases, the J end lost 1 base, and 9 bases lay between the germline ends. The CDR3 consists of 14 residues. CDR1 and CDR2 from the germline V gene are SGHRS and YFSETQ. The CDR3 sequence: CASSFDGGNTEAFF. The CDR3 nucleotides are TGCGCCAGCAGCTTCGACGGGGGGAACACTGAAGCTTTCTTT. The whole variable domain, remainder taken from reference TRBV5-1 and TRBJ1-1, is KAGVTQTPRYLIKTRGQQVTLSCSPISGHRSVSWYQQTPGQGLQFLFEYFSETQRNKGNFPGRFSGRQFSNSRSEMNVSTLELGDSALYLCASSFDGGNTEAFFGQGTRLTVV.

This chain connects TRBV7-8 to TRBJ2-7; a possible D gene is TRBD1 (5 bases). The CDR3 is 12 amino acids. V was clipped by 5 bases and J by 6 bases, with 11 bases between them. Germline V gives CDR1 SGHVS, CDR2 FQNEAQ. The CDR3: CASSPRQTEQYF. The CDR3 DNA follows: TGTGCCAGCAGCCCTAGACAGACCGAGCAGTACTTC.